This record covers a single TCR beta chain. Some clones are missing from TCRdb's copy, which holds only in-frame ones; the method was immunoSEQ multiplex PCR. The sample carries 350,000 to 450,000 clones, approximately 89% recorded once. The entry originates in a study of blood T cell repertoires in COVID-19. The wider study: Acute-phase and convalescent COVID-19 samples originated in the United States, Italy and Spain. Nucleic acid was either cDNA or gDNA, and it came from T cells, B-cell-depleted T cells, or PBMCs.

Enrollees, roughly 18 to 90 years old, lived in about two dozen US areas. Per the germline V gene, CDR1 is SGHRS and CDR2 is YFSETQ. CDR3 size: 14 residues. V dropped 4 bases and J dropped 2 bases, with 11 bases sitting between them. J is TRBJ2-3 and V is TRBV5-1, with D perhaps TRBD1 (6 bases). Sequencing was done on a sample of PBMCs or T cells enriched from blood (not recorded which). This clonotype originated in a woman younger than 45 who had recovered from COVID-19. The CDR3 reads CASSRTGSTDTQYF. In DNA, the CDR3 is TGCGCCAGCAGCCGAACAGGGTCCACAGATACGCAGTATTTT.